A selection of T cell receptor beta chains follows, all from one sample in a study of blood T cell repertoires in COVID-19. TCRdb's copy holds only in-frame clones and misses some; the assay was immunoSEQ multiplex PCR. The sample has approximately 220,000 clones, 70% to 90% seen once. Sample: PBMCs or T cells enriched from blood (not recorded which). Receptors originate from a woman aged 40 to 50 with acute COVID-19. The CDR3 runs from the conserved cysteine through the conserved F or W. A D gene is named only where the DNA matches it firmly. The size of a clone is reported for some rows only, either as once, few or many, or as a class for expanded clones.

NA,TRBD2,TRBJ2-3,TRBV7-9,TGTGCCAGCAGCCCCGGGGCGGGAGCGGCAGATACGCAGTATTTT,CASSPGAGAADTQYF
NA,TRBD2,TRBJ2-5,TRBV28,TGTGCCAGCAGTCCCCGGACTAGCGGCATTTTAGAGACCCAGTACTTC,CASSPRTSGILETQYF
NA,NA,TRBJ2-7,TRBV7-3,TGTGCCAGCAGCCATCCTCGGGACACCCACGAGCAGTACTTC,CASSHPRDTHEQYF
few,NA,TRBJ1-5,TRBV29-1,TGCAGCGTCCGTACAGGGAACAATCAGCCCCAGCATTTT,CSVRTGNNQPQHF
NA,TRBD1,TRBJ2-7,TRBV9,TGTGCCAGCAGCGTCGGGACAGGTGGCGAGCAGTACTTC,CASSVGTGGEQYF
once,NA,TRBJ1-3,TRBV9,TGTGCCAGCAGCGTAGGGGAGGGGGACTCTGGAAACACCATATATTTT,CASSVGEGDSGNTIYF
NA,TRBD1,TRBJ1-1,TRBV5-1,TGCGCCAGCAGCTTGGAACAGGGGATTGAAGCTTTCTTT,CASSLEQGIEAFF
few,NA,TRBJ2-1,TRBV5-1,TGCGCCAGCAGCTTTACTAGGACCAATGAGCAGTTCTTC,CASSFTRTNEQFF
NA,NA,TRBJ2-4,TRBV20-1,TGCAGTGCTAGTGGATCTTGGGGGGAGGCCAAAAACATTCAGTACTTC,CSASGSWGEAKNIQYF
NA,NA,TRBJ2-1,TRBV18,TGTGCCAGCTCACCGATCGCACAGGGAGGGAATGAGCAGTTCTTC,CASSPIAQGGNEQFF
NA,NA,TRBJ2-7,TRBV19,TGTGCCAGTAGTATGCGGGTTGGCGAGCAGTACTTC,CASSMRVGEQYF
NA,NA,TRBJ1-5,TRBV19,TGTGCCAGTAGTAAAGGGGGAGCAGGGTACGGGCAGCCCCAGCATTTT,CASSKGGAGYGQPQHF
few,NA,TRBJ2-7,TRBV20-1,TGCAGTGCTAGTACCCAGCGAAGCTCCTACGAGCAGTACTTC,CSASTQRSSYEQYF
NA,NA,TRBJ2-1,TRBV18,TGTGCCAGCTCACCGGAGAGTTGGGATGAGCAGTTCTTC,CASSPESWDEQFF
NA,TRBD2,TRBJ2-1,TRBV5-1,TGCGCCAGCAGCCCAAAAGTCCCGGGACTAGCGGGAGTACGATACTACAATGAGCAGTTCTTC,CASSPKVPGLAGVRYYNEQFF
NA,TRBD2,TRBJ2-4,TRBV19,TGTGCCAGTAGCCGGGGGGATAGCGGAAACATTCAGTACTTC,CASSRGDSGNIQYF
NA,TRBD2,TRBJ2-5,TRBV7-9,TGTGCCAGCAGCTTCTGGGACTACTTGGGAGAGACCCAGTACTTC,CASSFWDYLGETQYF
NA,TRBD1,TRBJ1-5,TRBV28,TGTGCCAGCAGTTTAGGACCGACAGGGGAAGGGAATCAGCCCCAGCATTTT,CASSLGPTGEGNQPQHF
many,NA,TRBJ2-7,TRBV5-1,TGCGCCAGTAGCTTGAACAAATACGAGCAGTACTTC,CASSLNKYEQYF
NA,TRBD1,TRBJ2-1,TRBV7-2,TGTGCCAGCAGCGGCGGACAGGGTCTACGGAATGAGCAGTTCTTC,CASSGGQGLRNEQFF
NA,NA,TRBJ2-5,TRBV20-1,TGCAGTGCTAGAGACAGAATGGCCCAGTACTTC,CSARDRMAQYF
NA,NA,TRBJ2-3,TRBV7-3,TGTGCCAGCAGCCCCGGACACCTAGATACGCAGTATTTT,CASSPGHLDTQYF
NA,TRBD1,TRBJ2-1,TRBV2,TGTGCCAGCAGATTGGACAGGGGGCGCAACAATGAGCAGTTCTTC,CASRLDRGRNNEQFF
NA,NA,TRBJ1-5,TRBV10-2,TGCGCCAGCAGTACCGGGGGTGGGCAGCCCCAGCATTTT,CASSTGGGQPQHF
NA,TRBD1,TRBJ2-6,TRBV28,TGTGCCAGCAGGGACAGGCGTTACTCTGGGGCCAACGTCCTGACTTTC,CASRDRRYSGANVLTF
NA,TRBD1,TRBJ1-3,TRBV19,TGTGCCAGTACTCAACAGGGGCGCTCTGGAAACACCATATATTTT,CASTQQGRSGNTIYF
NA,NA,TRBJ1-1,TRBV11-3,TGTGCCAGCAGCTTTGGGCGGGTGAACACTGAAGCTTTCTTT,CASSFGRVNTEAFF
NA,NA,TRBJ2-7,TRBV6-5,TGTGCCAGCAGCTTCCTTCGGGACTCAGCCTACGAGCAGTACTTC,CASSFLRDSAYEQYF
NA,TRBD1,TRBJ1-2,TRBV5-5,TGTGCCAGCAGCTCTAGGACAGGGAACTATGGCTACACCTTC,CASSSRTGNYGYTF
once,TRBD1,TRBJ2-1,TRBV9,TGTGCCAGCAGCCCATGTCTAGGGGGCCCTCCCACCTCCTACAATGAGCAGTTCTTC,CASSPCLGGPPTSYNEQFF
NA,NA,TRBJ2-1,TRBV5-1,TGCGCCAGCAGCTTAGGTGCAGGGGAAGGCTTCTTC,CASSLGAGEGFF
NA,TRBD1,TRBJ1-1,TRBV2,TGTGCCAGCAGCGCGTCCGGGCTCAGGGGGACTGAAGCTTTCTTT,CASSASGLRGTEAFF
NA,TRBD1,TRBJ2-7,TRBV11-3,TGTGCCAGCAGATTGGGACAGCTAGGCGAGCAGTACTTC,CASRLGQLGEQYF
NA,NA,TRBJ1-4,TRBV27,TGTGCCAGCAGGCTTGCAGGAGGCTTTAATGAAAAACTGTTTTTT,CASRLAGGFNEKLFF
NA,NA,TRBJ1-5,TRBV30,TGTGCCTGGAGTGTGAGAGGGTTGGTGAATCAGCCCCAGCATTTT,CAWSVRGLVNQPQHF
NA,NA,TRBJ1-1,TRBV4-1,TGCGCCAGCAGCCCCATGGGCAAGAACACTGAAGCTTTCTTT,CASSPMGKNTEAFF
NA,NA,TRBJ2-7,TRBV4-1,TGCGCCAGCAGCCAAGAGGGGAGAGACGAGCAGTACTTC,CASSQEGRDEQYF